These 23 T cell receptor beta chains were all obtained from the same sample, sequenced in a study of CD8 T cells in Susac syndrome. The RNA input was roughly 0.45 to 1 ug, and it was reverse transcribed with random hexamers. TCRdb reprocessed the immunoSEQ multiplex PCR reads with MiXCR, giving one entry per CDR3 protein. The sample records 130,000 or so distinct CDR3 sequences, roughly 95% being singletons. Sample: CD4+ T cells from PBMCs. The receptors were sampled from a human donor with Susac syndrome.

The chain uses TRBV18 and TRBJ2-1; 9 bases are a match to TRBD2. The junction had 12 bases not matched to a gene; V was cut back by 4 bases and J by 8 bases. The CDR3 is 16 amino acids. From germline, CDR1 is KGHSH and CDR2 LQKENI. This CDR3 is CASSQLLAGRADEQFF. The CDR3 DNA sequence: TGTGCCAGCTCACAGCTTCTAGCGGGGCGAGCGGATGAGCAGTTCTTC.

The V and J genes are TRBV9 and TRBJ1-6; TRBD1 matches 8 bases. Germline loops: CDR1 SGDLS, CDR2 YYNGEE. The CDR3 contains 15 residues. After removal of 4 bases from V and 7 bases from J, the junction contained 7 bases not matched to a gene. DNA for the CDR3: TGTGCCAGCAGCACCGGACAGGGCGGGAATTCACCCCTCCACTTT. It encodes CASSTGQGGNSPLHF.

The CDR3 region is CASSLTTPQTEAFF. CDR3 sequence (DNA): TGTGCCAGCAGCTTAACGACCCCCCAAACTGAAGCTTTCTTT. The rearrangement links TRBV7-2 to TRBJ1-1; the D is unclear. Trimming took off 2 bases at V and 5 bases at J, with 12 bases between the two ends. Germline V gene lookup returns CDR1 SGHTA and CDR2 FQGNSA. CDR3 length: 14 amino acids.

The chain employs TRBV11-3 and TRBJ2-2; no clear D. V was pared by 1 base and J by 7 bases, with 7 bases between. Germline values: CDR1 SGHNT, CDR2 YENEEA. The CDR3 runs to 13 residues. DNA of the CDR3: TGTGCCAGCAGCTTAGCAAGTGTCGGGGAGCTGTTTTTT. Translating it yields CASSLASVGELFF.

V gene TRBV7-3 combines with J gene TRBJ1-2, with a possible D match to TRBD1 (5 bases). V lost 1 base and J 6 bases, leaving 12 bases between the germline ends. There are 14 residues in the CDR3. Per the germline V gene, CDR1 is SGHTA and CDR2 is FQGTGA. The CDR3 here is CASSLSSREDGYTF. DNA of the CDR3: TGTGCCAGCAGCTTAAGTTCCAGGGAGGATGGCTACACCTTC.

The chain has TRBV7-2 and TRBJ2-1, with 7 positions matching TRBD2. Germline V gives CDR1 SGHTA, CDR2 FQGNSA. Germline trimming cut 2 bases from V and 8 bases from J; bases unmatched to any gene: 12. This CDR3 contains 16 residues. The CDR3 DNA follows: TGTGCCAGCAGCTTAATGGGGACTACCGTAGCCCATGAGCAGTTCTTC. It is translated as CASSLMGTTVAHEQFF.

This sequence joins TRBV29-1 and TRBJ2-1; D unclear. The germline V gene has CDR1 SQVTM and CDR2 ANQGSEA. Trimming cost V 4 bases and J 6 bases, with 28 bases left between them. The CDR3 contains 18 residues. The CDR3 nucleotides read TGCAGCGTTGCAATCCGACGACCTAGGTCCCGTCAGTCCAATGAGCAGTTCTTC. Protein: CSVAIRRPRSRQSNEQFF.

The J gene is TRBJ2-3, the V gene TRBV11-2; 8 bases line up with TRBD2. The germline V gene encodes CDR1 SGHAT and CDR2 FQNNGV. The CDR3 covers 13 residues. V shed 7 bases, J shed 4 bases, and the junction held 4 bases outside the gene matches. CDR3 nucleotides: TGTGCCAGCAATAGCGGGAATGCAGATACGCAGTATTTT. Translated: CASNSGNADTQYF.

J is TRBJ2-1 and V is TRBV20-1; TRBD2 is a possible D gene (5 bases). CDR3 length equals 14 residues. The V end was cut by 8 bases, the J end by 2 bases, with 16 bases between. From germline, CDR1 is DFQATT and CDR2 SNEGSKA (reference sequence). The CDR3 loop is CSPPGRVTYNEQFF. CDR3 coding DNA: TGCAGTCCCCCTGGGCGGGTAACCTACAATGAGCAGTTCTTC.

The chain employs TRBV7-9 and TRBJ2-5; D is uncertain. This CDR3 spans 17 amino acids. From germline, CDR1 is SEHNR and CDR2 FQNEAQ (reference sequence). Trimming stripped 1 base from V and 5 bases from J, with 20 bases between. The CDR3 loop reads CASSLGVLLLDGETQYF. DNA of the CDR3: TGTGCCAGCAGCTTAGGGGTCCTCCTCTTGGATGGGGAGACCCAGTACTTC.

The chain combines TRBV20-1 with TRBJ1-2; TRBD1 matches at 11 bases. Germline CDR1 is DFQATT and CDR2 is SNEGSKA (reference sequence). The CDR3 has 16 amino acids. V lost 1 base and J lost 4; bases outside the gene matches: 8. CDR3 protein: CSARARTGGEGYGYTF. CDR3 nucleotides: TGCAGTGCTAGAGCCAGGACAGGGGGCGAGGGCTATGGCTACACCTTC.

This chain connects TRBV20-1 to TRBJ1-5; perhaps TRBD1 as D (6 bases). Germline CDR1 is DFQATT and CDR2 is SNEGSKA (reference sequence). Between the trimmed V and J ends, which lost 6 bases and 7 bases, there was a span of 13 bases. The CDR3 extends over 12 amino acids. In DNA, the CDR3 is TGCAGTGCGATCACAGGGAGCCAGCCCCAGCATTTT. Protein product: CSAITGSQPQHF.

The chain employs TRBV5-1 and TRBJ2-2; TRBD2 is a possible D gene (5 bases). Trimming shortened V by 4 bases and J by 3 bases, and 10 bases separated the two germline ends. The CDR3 is 14 residues long. Germline CDR1 is SGHRS and CDR2 is YFSETQ. The CDR3 loop reads CASSPDGDTGELFF. The CDR3, as DNA: TGCGCCAGCAGCCCGGACGGGGACACCGGGGAGCTGTTTTTT.

This chain joins TRBV28 and TRBJ2-5; TRBD2 matches 7 bases. V lost 3 bases, J lost 5 bases, and 9 bases stayed unmatched. This CDR3 spans 15 amino acids. Germline V gives CDR1 MDHEN, CDR2 SYDVKM. CDR3 loop: CASSFGGRGFETQYF. For the CDR3, the DNA is TGTGCCAGCAGTTTTGGCGGGAGAGGATTTGAGACCCAGTACTTC.

The rearrangement links TRBV29-1 to TRBJ1-3; maybe TRBD1 (6 bases). The CDR3 length is 14 residues. V gave up 2 bases and J gave up 0 bases, with 8 bases separating them. The germline V gene has CDR1 SQVTM and CDR2 ANQGSEA. In nucleotides, the CDR3 is TGCAGCGTTGAAACAGGGAGCTCTGGAAACACCATATATTTT. This translates into CSVETGSSGNTIYF.

The chain has TRBV29-1 and TRBJ2-5; TRBD2 is a possible D gene (5 bases). The V gene's germline CDR1 is SQVTM and CDR2 ANQGSEA. Trimming pared 4 bases from V and 7 bases from J, leaving 10 bases between. The CDR3 spans 11 residues. Here the CDR3 reads CSVALEGTQYF. The CDR3 DNA is TGCAGCGTTGCGCTAGAGGGGACCCAGTACTTC.

The CDR3 DNA reads TGTGCCACCAGCGGAACCGGGACAGGGGGGTGGGAGACCCAGTACTTC. It specifies CATSGTGTGGWETQYF. The chain recombines TRBV15 with TRBJ2-5; 11 positions match TRBD1. The CDR3 is 16 amino acids. Germline V gene lookup returns CDR1 LNHNV and CDR2 YYDKDF (reference sequence). With 5 bases clipped from V and 5 bases from J, the junction kept 10 bases outside the gene matches.

This clonotype was detected once. The V gene is TRBV29-1, the J gene TRBJ2-4; D might be TRBD2 (5 bases). The V and J ends lost 1 base and 1 base respectively, with 5 bases between them. CDR3 length equals 13 residues. Germline-derived CDR1 and CDR2 are SQVTM and ANQGSEA. The CDR3 DNA is TGCAGCGTTGAAGGGAGGGCCAAAAACATTCAGTACTTC. Protein product: CSVEGRAKNIQYF.

The chain recombines TRBV5-1 with TRBJ2-2, with D possibly being TRBD2 (6 bases). The CDR3 is 16 amino acids. In germline, CDR1 is SGHRS, CDR2 YFSETQ. Trimming left V 4 bases short and J 4 bases short, with 17 bases between. The CDR3 loop is CASSATSPLITGELFF. The CDR3 DNA reads TGCGCCAGCAGCGCAACTAGCCCCCTTATCACCGGGGAGCTGTTTTTT.

The rearrangement joins TRBV3-1 to TRBJ2-1, with D perhaps matching TRBD1 or TRBD2 (5 bases each). The CDR3 is made up of 14 amino acids. V was trimmed by 7 bases and J by 7 bases, leaving 17 bases between them. CDR1 LGHDT and CDR2 YNNKEL come from the germline V gene (reference sequence). Here the CDR3 DNA reads TGTGCCAGCAAGGGCAGGGTTGAGGGGAATGAGCAGTTCTTC. Translating gives CASKGRVEGNEQFF.

The table lists this clonotype with a count of one. The chain recombines TRBV5-1 with TRBJ2-1; D not certain. The CDR3 is 13 residues long. Trimming removed 0 bases at V and 13 bases at J, with 14 bases between. The germline CDR1 and CDR2 sequences are SGHRS and YFSETQ. CDR3 amino acids: CASSLAVGPDQFF. The DNA of the CDR3 is TGCGCCAGCAGCTTGGCCGTGGGCCCGGATCAGTTCTTC.

This clonotype has just one count. The chain uses TRBV5-1 and TRBJ2-5, with 11 nucleotides matching TRBD2. With V trimmed by 4 bases and J by 2 bases, 13 bases remained unmatched. Germline V lookup: CDR1 SGHRS, CDR2 YFSETQ. This CDR3 region has 18 residues. CDR3 sequence (DNA): TGCGCCAGCAGCCCAAGCCTGACTAGCGGGACCGCTCAAGAGACCCAGTACTTC. Protein sequence: CASSPSLTSGTAQETQYF.

The chain recombines TRBV6-5 with TRBJ1-1; 7 bases map to TRBD1. The CDR3 is 13 amino acids. V lost 6 bases and J lost 5; bases outside the gene matches: 6. CDR1 is MNHEY, CDR2 SVGAGI, per germline. The DNA of the CDR3 is TGTGCCAGCAGCTTCGACAGGGTAACTGAAGCTTTCTTT. Translating gives CASSFDRVTEAFF.